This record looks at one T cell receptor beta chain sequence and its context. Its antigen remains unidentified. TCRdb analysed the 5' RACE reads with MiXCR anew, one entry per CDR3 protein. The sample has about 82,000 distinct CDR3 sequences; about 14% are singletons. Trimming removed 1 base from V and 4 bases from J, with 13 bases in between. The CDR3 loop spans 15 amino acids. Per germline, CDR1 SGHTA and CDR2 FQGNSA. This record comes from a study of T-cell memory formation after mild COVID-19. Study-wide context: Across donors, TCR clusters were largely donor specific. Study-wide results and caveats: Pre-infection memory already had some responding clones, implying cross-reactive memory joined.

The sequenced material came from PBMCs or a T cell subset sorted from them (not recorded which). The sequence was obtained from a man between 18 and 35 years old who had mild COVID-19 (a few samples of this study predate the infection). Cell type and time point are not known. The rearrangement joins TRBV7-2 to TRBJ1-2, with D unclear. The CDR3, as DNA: TGTGCCAGCAGCTTAGACAGCGTCTTAGTCTATGGCTACACCTTC. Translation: CASSLDSVLVYGYTF.